The 15 T cell receptor beta chains given below trace back to one sample, sequenced in a study of blood T cell repertoires in COVID-19. Profiling relied on immunoSEQ multiplex PCR, and the TCRdb table lists in-frame clones only, not all of them. The sample records some 50,000 clones, 84% being singletons. Sequencing input: peripheral blood. These receptors originate from a man aged 45 to 65 with active COVID-19.

The rearrangement joins TRBV12-5 to TRBJ1-4; TRBD1 agrees at 7 bases. Germline lookup yields CDR1 LGHNT and CDR2 FRNRAP. V was clipped by 1 base and J by 0 bases; unmatched bases: 14. The CDR3 extends over 20 amino acids. The CDR3 reads CASGLDPKTGKEATNEKLFF. The CDR3 region has the DNA TGTGCTAGTGGTTTGGACCCCAAGACAGGGAAAGAAGCAACTAATGAAAAACTGTTTTTT.

The chain combines TRBV11-2 with TRBJ1-2, with a possible D match to TRBD1 (6 bases). This CDR3 is built from 15 residues. With 5 bases removed from V and 8 bases from J, the gap between germline ends came to 21 bases. Germline CDR1 reads SGHAT; CDR2 reads FQNNGV. The CDR3 DNA reads as TGTGCCAGCAGCACTTCACAGGGATACCGTGGAGGCTACACCTTC. Amino acid sequence: CASSTSQGYRGGYTF. The full variable domain, rest sourced from reference TRBV11-2 and TRBJ1-2, is EAGVAQSPRYKIIEKRQSVAFWCNPISGHATLYWYQQILGQGPKLLIQFQNNGVVDDSQLPKDRFSAERLKGVDSTLKIQPAKLEDSAVYLCASSTSQGYRGGYTFGSGTRLTVV.

This rearrangement joins TRBV7-2 to TRBJ1-6; 8 nucleotides line up with TRBD1. The germline CDR1 and CDR2 sequences are SGHTA and FQGNSA. The CDR3 loop spans 16 amino acids. Losses at the gene ends were 0 bases for V and 7 bases for J; bases not matched to a gene: 5. CDR3 nucleotides: TGTGCCAGCAGCTTAGCGACAGGGGTTGGGAATTCACCCCTCCACTTT. Protein: CASSLATGVGNSPLHF.

The CDR3 DNA follows: TGTGCCAGCAGCCAAGATCCGGGACAGGCCAAAAACATTCAGTACTTC. Encoded protein: CASSQDPGQAKNIQYF. The rearrangement joins TRBV3-1 (or the pseudogene TRBV3-2) to TRBJ2-4, with 7 bases fitting TRBD1. Germline trimming cut 0 bases from V and 1 base from J; bases unmatched to any gene: 3. CDR1 is LGHDT and CDR2 is YNNKEL in the germline V gene (reference sequence). The CDR3 runs 16 residues.

The table lists this clone with a few counts. The chain combines TRBV29-1 with TRBJ2-3; 8 nucleotides match TRBD1. This CDR3 region has 15 residues. Germline V gene sequence: CDR1 SQVTM, CDR2 ANQGSEA. With V trimmed by 3 bases and J by 5 bases, 10 bases remained unmatched. DNA of the CDR3: TGCAGCGTTGACCCGACAGGGGTGACGGGAGATACGCAGTATTTT. As protein: CSVDPTGVTGDTQYF.

The V gene is TRBV29-1, the J gene TRBJ1-5; D is ambiguous. Germline loops: CDR1 SQVTM, CDR2 ANQGSEA. The CDR3 runs 12 residues. Trimming removed 5 bases from V and 4 bases from J, with 9 bases in between. In nucleotides, the CDR3 is TGCAGCGTTCGGGAGCCTAATCAGCCCCAGCATTTT. This encodes CSVREPNQPQHF.

The chain recombines TRBV18 with TRBJ2-7; the match to TRBD1 covers 7 bases. This CDR3 is 15 amino acids long. Germline trimming cut 3 bases from V and 3 bases from J; bases unmatched to any gene: 8. Per the germline V gene, CDR1 is KGHSH and CDR2 is LQKENI. The DNA for the CDR3 is TGTGCCAGCTCACCCCAGGGGGACACCGTCTACGAGCAGTACTTC. The encoded protein is CASSPQGDTVYEQYF.

The chain recombines TRBV5-1 with TRBJ1-2; D is ambiguous. There are 14 residues in the CDR3. The germline V and J ends were trimmed by 2 bases and 8 bases, with 16 bases remaining between them. The germline CDR1 and CDR2 sequences are SGHRS and YFSETQ. The CDR3 region has the DNA TGCGCCAGCAGCTTAGGAGGGCCCGAGGGCGGCTACACCTTC. Amino acids: CASSLGGPEGGYTF.

The genes are TRBV20-1 and TRBJ1-5; a weak D match, TRBD1 (6 bases). Germline CDR1 is DFQATT and CDR2 is SNEGSKA (reference sequence). The CDR3 has 13 amino acids. V lost 3 bases and J 4 bases, leaving 10 bases between the germline ends. CDR3 region: CSASRGKNQPQHF. The CDR3 coding sequence is TGCAGTGCTAGTAGGGGGAAAAATCAGCCCCAGCATTTT.

V is TRBV9 and J is TRBJ2-2; the D is unclear. Germline V gene data show CDR1 as SGDLS and CDR2 as YYNGEE. V lost 3 bases and J 0 bases, leaving 3 bases between the germline ends. This CDR3 spans 13 amino acids. CDR3 sequence (DNA): TGTGCCAGCAGCGGAGCGAACACCGGGGAGCTGTTTTTT. Amino acid sequence: CASSGANTGELFF.

The gene calls are TRBV2 and TRBJ1-3; 7 positions agree with TRBD1. V lost 1 base and J lost 2; bases outside the gene matches: 5. Germline values: CDR1 SNHLY, CDR2 FYNNEI. The CDR3 runs 16 residues. Here the CDR3 DNA reads TGTGCCAGCAGTGAAGTACAGGGGATCCCTGGAAACACCATATATTTT. This translates into CASSEVQGIPGNTIYF.

The rearrangement links TRBV5-1 to TRBJ2-5, with 7 nucleotides matching TRBD1. The CDR3 is 15 amino acids. CDR1 SGHRS and CDR2 YFSETQ come from the germline V gene. The V and J ends lost 2 bases and 5 bases, in that order; junction bases with no gene match: 9. The CDR3 sequence is CASSFETGTRETQYF. Written as DNA, the CDR3 is TGCGCCAGCAGCTTTGAGACAGGGACCAGGGAGACCCAGTACTTC. The full variable domain, rest sourced from reference TRBV5-1 and TRBJ2-5, is KAGVTQTPRYLIKTRGQQVTLSCSPISGHRSVSWYQQTPGQGLQFLFEYFSETQRNKGNFPGRFSGRQFSNSRSEMNVSTLELGDSALYLCASSFETGTRETQYFGPGTRLLVL.

This clone has a handful of counts. The chain couples TRBV19 to TRBJ1-5, with 7 bases fitting TRBD1. Per the germline V gene, CDR1 is LNHDA and CDR2 is SQIVND (reference sequence). The J segment lost 4 bases and the V segment lost 4 bases, leaving 7 bases of the junction unmatched. The CDR3 contains 15 residues. The CDR3 sequence is CASSNRDSTNQPQHF. DNA of the CDR3: TGTGCCAGTAGTAACCGGGACAGCACAAATCAGCCCCAGCATTTT. The full variable domain, completed using reference TRBV19 and TRBJ1-5, is DGGITQSPKYLFRKEGQNVTLSCEQNLNHDAMYWYRQDPGQGLRLIYYSQIVNDFQKGDIAEGYSVSREKKESFPLTVTSAQKNPTAFYLCASSNRDSTNQPQHFGDGTRLSIL.

This clone was observed once. The V call is TRBV29-1, the J call TRBJ2-5; TRBD2 aligns across 12 bases. V lost 6 bases and J lost 3; bases outside the gene matches: 2. Germline V gene lookup returns CDR1 SQVTM and CDR2 ANQGSEA. The CDR3 is 13 residues long. CDR3 loop: CSVLAGGKETQYF. DNA of the CDR3: TGCAGCGTACTAGCGGGGGGTAAAGAGACCCAGTACTTC.

The CDR3 DNA is TGTGCCAGCAGTAGGGGGACTAGTGGCACAGATACGCAGTATTTT. The encoded protein is CASSRGTSGTDTQYF. The V call is TRBV2, the J call TRBJ2-3; 8 nucleotides match TRBD2. Germline assignment: CDR1 SNHLY and CDR2 FYNNEI. V dropped 5 bases and J dropped 1; count of bases not matched to a gene: 5. CDR3 length equals 15 residues.